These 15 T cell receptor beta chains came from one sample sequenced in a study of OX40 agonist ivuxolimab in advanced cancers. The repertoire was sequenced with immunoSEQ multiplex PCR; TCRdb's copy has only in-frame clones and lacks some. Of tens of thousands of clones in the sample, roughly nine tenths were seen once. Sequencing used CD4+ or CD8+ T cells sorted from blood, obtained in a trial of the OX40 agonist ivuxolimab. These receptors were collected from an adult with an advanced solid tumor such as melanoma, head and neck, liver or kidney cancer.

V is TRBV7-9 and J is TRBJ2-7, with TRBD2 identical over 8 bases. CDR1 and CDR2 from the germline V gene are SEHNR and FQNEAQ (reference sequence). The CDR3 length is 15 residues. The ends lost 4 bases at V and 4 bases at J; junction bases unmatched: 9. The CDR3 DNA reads TGTGCCAGCAGCTATCTGAGGAGCGGGGGTTACGAGCAGTACTTC. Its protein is CASSYLRSGGYEQYF. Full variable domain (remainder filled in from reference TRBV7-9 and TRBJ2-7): DTGVSQNPRHKITKRGQNVTFRCDPISEHNRLYWYRQTLGQGPEFLTYFQNEAQLEKSRLLSDRFSAERPKGSFSTLEIQRTEQGDSAMYLCASSYLRSGGYEQYFGPGTRLTVT.

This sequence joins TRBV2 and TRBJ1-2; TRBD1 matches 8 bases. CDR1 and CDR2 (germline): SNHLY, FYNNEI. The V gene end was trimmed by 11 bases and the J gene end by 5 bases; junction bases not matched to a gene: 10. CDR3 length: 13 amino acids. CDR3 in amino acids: CAGEGQAAYGYTF. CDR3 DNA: TGTGCCGGAGAGGGACAGGCCGCTTATGGCTACACCTTC.

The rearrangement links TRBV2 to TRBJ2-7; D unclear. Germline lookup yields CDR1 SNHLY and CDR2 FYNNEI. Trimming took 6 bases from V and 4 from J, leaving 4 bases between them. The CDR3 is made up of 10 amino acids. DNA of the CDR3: TGTGCCAGCAGCGTATACGAGCAGTACTTC. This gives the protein CASSVYEQYF.

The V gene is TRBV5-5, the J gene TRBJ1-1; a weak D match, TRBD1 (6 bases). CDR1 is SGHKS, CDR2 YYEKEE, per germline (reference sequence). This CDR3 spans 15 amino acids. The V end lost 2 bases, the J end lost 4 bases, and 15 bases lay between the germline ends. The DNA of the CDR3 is TGTGCCAGCAGCTTAAGAGAAAGGGGGAGCACTGAAGCTTTCTTT. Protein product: CASSLRERGSTEAFF.

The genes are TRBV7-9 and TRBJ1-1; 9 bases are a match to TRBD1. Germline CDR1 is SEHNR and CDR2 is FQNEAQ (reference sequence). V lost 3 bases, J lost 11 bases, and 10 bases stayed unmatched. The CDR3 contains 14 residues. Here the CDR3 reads CASSLGGQGSSAFF. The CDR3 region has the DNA TGTGCCAGCAGCTTGGGGGGACAGGGTAGTTCGGCTTTCTTT. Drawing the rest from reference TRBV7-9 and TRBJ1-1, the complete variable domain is DTGVSQNPRHKITKRGQNVTFRCDPISEHNRLYWYRQTLGQGPEFLTYFQNEAQLEKSRLLSDRFSAERPKGSFSTLEIQRTEQGDSAMYLCASSLGGQGSSAFFGQGTRLTVV.

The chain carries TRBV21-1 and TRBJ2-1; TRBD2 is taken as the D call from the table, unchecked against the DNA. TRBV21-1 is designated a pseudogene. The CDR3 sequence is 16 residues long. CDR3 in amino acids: CASSKDRRSSYNEQFF. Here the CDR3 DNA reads TGTGCCAGCAGCAAAGATAGGAGGAGCTCCTACAATGAGCAGTTCTTC.

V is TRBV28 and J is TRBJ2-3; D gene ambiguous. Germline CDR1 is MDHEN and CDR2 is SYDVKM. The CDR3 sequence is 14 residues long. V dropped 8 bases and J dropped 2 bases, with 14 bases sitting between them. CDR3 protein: CASAPLGYTDTQYF. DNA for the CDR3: TGTGCCAGCGCACCCTTAGGCTACACAGATACGCAGTATTTT.

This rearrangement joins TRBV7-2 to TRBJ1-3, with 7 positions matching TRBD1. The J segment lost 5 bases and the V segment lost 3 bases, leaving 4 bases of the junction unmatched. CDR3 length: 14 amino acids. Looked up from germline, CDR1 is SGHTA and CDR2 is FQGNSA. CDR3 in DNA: TGTGCCAGCAGCTTTGGGGACAGTCGAAACACCATATATTTT. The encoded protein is CASSFGDSRNTIYF.

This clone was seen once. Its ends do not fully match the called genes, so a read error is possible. The CDR3 coding sequence is TGTGCTAGCAGCTTAGTGCCAGGGGGCCAAGAGACCCAGTACTTC. Amino acids: CASSLVPGGQETQYF. The chain has TRBV7-7 and TRBJ2-5; 7 bases are a match to TRBD1. The CDR3 runs to 15 residues. CDR1 is SSHAT and CDR2 is FNYEAQ in the germline V gene (reference sequence).

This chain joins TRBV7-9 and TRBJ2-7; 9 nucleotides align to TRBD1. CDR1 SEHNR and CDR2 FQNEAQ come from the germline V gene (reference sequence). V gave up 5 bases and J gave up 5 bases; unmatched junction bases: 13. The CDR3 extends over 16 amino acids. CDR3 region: CASSGRAGTGSNEQYF. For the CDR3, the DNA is TGTGCCAGCAGCGGACGAGCCGGGACAGGGTCCAACGAGCAGTACTTC. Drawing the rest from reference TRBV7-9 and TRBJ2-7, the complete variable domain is DTGVSQNPRHKITKRGQNVTFRCDPISEHNRLYWYRQTLGQGPEFLTYFQNEAQLEKSRLLSDRFSAERPKGSFSTLEIQRTEQGDSAMYLCASSGRAGTGSNEQYFGPGTRLTVT.

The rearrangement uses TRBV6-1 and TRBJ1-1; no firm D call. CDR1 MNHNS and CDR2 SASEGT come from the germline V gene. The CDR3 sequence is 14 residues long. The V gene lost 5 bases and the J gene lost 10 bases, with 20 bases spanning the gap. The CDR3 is CASSPTHQTLGAFF. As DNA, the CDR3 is TGTGCCAGCAGTCCTACCCACCAAACACTGGGAGCTTTCTTT.

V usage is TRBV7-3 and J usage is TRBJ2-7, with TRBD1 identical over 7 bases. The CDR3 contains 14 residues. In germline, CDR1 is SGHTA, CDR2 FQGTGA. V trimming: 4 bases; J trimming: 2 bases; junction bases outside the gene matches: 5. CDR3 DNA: TGTGCCAGCAGCTCGGGACAGACTCCCTACGAGCAGTACTTC. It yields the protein CASSSGQTPYEQYF.

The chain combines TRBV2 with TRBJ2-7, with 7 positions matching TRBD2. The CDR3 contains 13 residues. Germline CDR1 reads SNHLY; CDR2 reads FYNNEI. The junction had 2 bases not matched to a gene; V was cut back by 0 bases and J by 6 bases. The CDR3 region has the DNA TGTGCCAGCAGTGAAGCAATAGCGGGCGAGCAGTACTTC. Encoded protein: CASSEAIAGEQYF.

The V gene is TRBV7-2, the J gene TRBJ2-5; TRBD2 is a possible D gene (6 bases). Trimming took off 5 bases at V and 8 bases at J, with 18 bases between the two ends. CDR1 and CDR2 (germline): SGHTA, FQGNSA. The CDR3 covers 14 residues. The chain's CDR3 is CASSPGGSSITQYF. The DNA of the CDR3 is TGTGCCAGCAGCCCCGGGGGATCCTCAATAACCCAGTACTTC.

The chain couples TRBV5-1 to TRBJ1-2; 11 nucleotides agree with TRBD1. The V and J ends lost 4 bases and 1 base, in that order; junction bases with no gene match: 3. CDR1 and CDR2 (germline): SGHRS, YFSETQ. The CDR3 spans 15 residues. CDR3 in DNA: TGCGCCAGCAGCCGGGACAGGGGGATTAACTATGGCTACACCTTC. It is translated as CASSRDRGINYGYTF.